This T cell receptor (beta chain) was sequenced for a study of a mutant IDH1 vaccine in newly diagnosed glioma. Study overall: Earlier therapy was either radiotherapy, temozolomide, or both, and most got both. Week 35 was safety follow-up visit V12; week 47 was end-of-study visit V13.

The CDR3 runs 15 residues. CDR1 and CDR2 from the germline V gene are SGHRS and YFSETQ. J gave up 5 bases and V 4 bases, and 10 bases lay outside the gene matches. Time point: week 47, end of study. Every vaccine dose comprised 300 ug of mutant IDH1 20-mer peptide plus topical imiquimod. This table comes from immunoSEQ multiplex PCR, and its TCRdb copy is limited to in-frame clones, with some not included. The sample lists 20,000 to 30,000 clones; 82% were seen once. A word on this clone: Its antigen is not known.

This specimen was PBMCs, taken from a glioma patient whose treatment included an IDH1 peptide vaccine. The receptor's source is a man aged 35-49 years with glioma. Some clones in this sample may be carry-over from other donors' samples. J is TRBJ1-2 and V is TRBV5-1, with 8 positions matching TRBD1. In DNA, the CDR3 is TGCGCCAGCAGCGAGGACAGGGCCAGGGGGTATGGCTACACCTTC. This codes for CASSEDRARGYGYTF.